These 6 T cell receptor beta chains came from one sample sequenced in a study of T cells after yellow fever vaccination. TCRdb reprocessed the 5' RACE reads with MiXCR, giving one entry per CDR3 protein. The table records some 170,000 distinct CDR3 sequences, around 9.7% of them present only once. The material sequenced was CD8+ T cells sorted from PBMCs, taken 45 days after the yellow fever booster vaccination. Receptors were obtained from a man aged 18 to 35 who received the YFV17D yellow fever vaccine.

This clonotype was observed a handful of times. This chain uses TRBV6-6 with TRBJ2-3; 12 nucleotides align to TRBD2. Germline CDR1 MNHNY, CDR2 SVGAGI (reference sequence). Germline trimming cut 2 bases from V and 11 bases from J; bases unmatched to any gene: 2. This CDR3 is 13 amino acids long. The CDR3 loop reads CASSYRTSGEQYF. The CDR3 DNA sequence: TGTGCCAGCAGTTACAGGACTAGCGGGGAGCAGTATTTT.

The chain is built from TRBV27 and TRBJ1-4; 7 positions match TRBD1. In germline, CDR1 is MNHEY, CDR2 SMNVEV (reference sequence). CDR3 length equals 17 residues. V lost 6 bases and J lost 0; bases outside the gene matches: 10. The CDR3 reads CASSPGTDLSTNEKLFF. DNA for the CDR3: TGTGCCAGCAGCCCAGGGACAGATTTATCAACTAATGAAAAACTGTTTTTT.

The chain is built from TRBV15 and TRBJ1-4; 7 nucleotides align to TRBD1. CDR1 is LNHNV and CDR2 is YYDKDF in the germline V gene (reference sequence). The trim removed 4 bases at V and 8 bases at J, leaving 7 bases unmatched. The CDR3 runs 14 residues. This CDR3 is CATSKDRVDEKLFF. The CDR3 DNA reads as TGTGCCACCAGCAAAGACAGGGTCGACGAAAAACTGTTTTTT.

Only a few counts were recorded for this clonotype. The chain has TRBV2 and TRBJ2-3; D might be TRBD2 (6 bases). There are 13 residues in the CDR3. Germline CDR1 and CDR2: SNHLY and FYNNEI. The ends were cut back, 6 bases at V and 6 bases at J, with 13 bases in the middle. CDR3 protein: CASSRLGSDTQYF. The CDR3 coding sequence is TGTGCCAGCAGCAGACTAGGTTCGGATACGCAGTATTTT.

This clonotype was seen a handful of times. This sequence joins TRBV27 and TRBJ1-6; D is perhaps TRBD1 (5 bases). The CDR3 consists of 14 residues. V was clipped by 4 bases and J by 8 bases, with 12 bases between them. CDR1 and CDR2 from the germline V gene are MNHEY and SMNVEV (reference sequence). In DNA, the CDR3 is TGTGCCAGCAGTTCGACGCCGGGGGATTCACCCCTCCACTTT. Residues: CASSSTPGDSPLHF.

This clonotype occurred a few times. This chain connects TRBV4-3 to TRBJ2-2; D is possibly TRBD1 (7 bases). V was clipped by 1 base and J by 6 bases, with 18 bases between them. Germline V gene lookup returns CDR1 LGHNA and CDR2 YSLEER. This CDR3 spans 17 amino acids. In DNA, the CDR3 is TGCGCCAGCAGCCAAGGGGGGGCACAGGGGATAGCCGGGGAGCTGTTTTTT. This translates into CASSQGGAQGIAGELFF.